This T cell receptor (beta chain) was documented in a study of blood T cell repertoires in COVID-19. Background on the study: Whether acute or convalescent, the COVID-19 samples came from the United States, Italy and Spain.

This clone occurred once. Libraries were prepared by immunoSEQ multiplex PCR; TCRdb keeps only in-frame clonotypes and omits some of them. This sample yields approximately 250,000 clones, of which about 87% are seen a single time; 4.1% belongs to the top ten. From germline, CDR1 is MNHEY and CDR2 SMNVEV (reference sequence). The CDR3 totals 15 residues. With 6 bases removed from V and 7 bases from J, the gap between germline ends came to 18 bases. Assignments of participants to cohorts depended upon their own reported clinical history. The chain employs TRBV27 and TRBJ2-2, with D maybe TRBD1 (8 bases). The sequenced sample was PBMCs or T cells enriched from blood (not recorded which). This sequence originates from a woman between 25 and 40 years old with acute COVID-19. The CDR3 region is CASRDREGEGGELFF. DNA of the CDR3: TGTGCCAGCAGGGACAGGGAGGGGGAGGGCGGGGAGCTGTTTTTT.